This T cell receptor (beta chain) appears in the sequencing data of a study of blood T cells in healthy people across ages. Caucasian, healthy and from Russia, the donors were aged between about 6 and 90. Each donor supplied 7.5 to 10 milliliters of peripheral blood. Using a J-beta primer mix together with a sample-barcoded 5' primer, a second PCR was run for roughly 6 to 11 cycles. TCRdb re-analysed the 5' RACE reads in MiXCR, keeping a single row per CDR3 protein. This table has approximately 670,000 distinct CDR3 sequences, around two fifths appearing once. This receptor was taken from a man older than 75 in good health. The source material was blood.

CDR3 sequence (DNA): TGCAGCGTTGATTCGGGTCAGGGAGGGACCGGGGAGCTGTTTTTT. Its protein product is CSVDSGQGGTGELFF. The V and J genes are TRBV29-1 and TRBJ2-2; 7 nucleotides line up with TRBD2. After removal of 3 bases from V and 5 bases from J, the junction contained 9 bases not matched to a gene. The CDR3 has 15 residues. CDR1 is SQVTM and CDR2 is ANQGSEA in the germline V gene.